The 30 T cell receptor beta chains given below trace back to one sample, sequenced in a study of OX40 agonist ivuxolimab in advanced cancers. Measured with immunoSEQ multiplex PCR; TCRdb has only the in-frame clones, and not every one. Among tens of thousands of clones listed, about 91% were seen once. This material consisted of CD4+ or CD8+ T cells sorted from blood, taken in a trial of the OX40 agonist ivuxolimab. All receptors derive from an adult with an advanced solid tumor such as melanoma, head and neck, liver or kidney cancer.

This chain uses TRBV11-2 with TRBJ2-5; possibly TRBD2 for D (6 bases). This CDR3 is built from 12 residues. V was trimmed by 5 bases and J by 5 bases, leaving 9 bases between them. Germline V gives CDR1 SGHAT, CDR2 FQNNGV. DNA for the CDR3: TGTGCCAGCAGCCGGAGCGGGGAGACCCAGTACTTC. Residues: CASSRSGETQYF. Variable domain in full (rest from reference TRBV11-2 and TRBJ2-5): EAGVAQSPRYKIIEKRQSVAFWCNPISGHATLYWYQQILGQGPKLLIQFQNNGVVDDSQLPKDRFSAERLKGVDSTLKIQPAKLEDSAVYLCASSRSGETQYFGPGTRLLVL.

The DNA of the CDR3 is TGCGCCAGCAGCCAAGTGGGACAGGGAAGGGCCGGGGAGCTGTTTTTT. Its protein product is CASSQVGQGRAGELFF. The rearrangement joins TRBV4-3 to TRBJ2-2; 9 bases are a match to TRBD1. V gave up 1 base and J gave up 6 bases; unmatched junction bases: 6. CDR1 LGHNA and CDR2 YSLEER come from the germline V gene. The CDR3 spans 16 residues.

This clone has a handful of counts. The J gene is TRBJ1-2, the V gene TRBV2; D gene uncertain. Trimming shortened V by 6 bases and J by 7 bases, and 12 bases separated the two germline ends. The length of the CDR3 is 12 residues. Per the germline V gene, CDR1 is SNHLY and CDR2 is FYNNEI. The CDR3 bases are TGTGCCAGCAGCCCAAATCGGGGTGGCTACACCTTC. Its protein is CASSPNRGGYTF.

V is TRBV6-5 and J is TRBJ2-7; a possible D gene is TRBD2 (6 bases). The CDR3 totals 14 residues. The V gene's germline CDR1 is MNHEY and CDR2 SVGAGI. The V end lost 0 bases, the J end lost 6 bases, and 12 bases lay between the germline ends. The CDR3 nucleotides read TGTGCCAGCAGTTACTCGATGGCGGGGCCCGAGCAGTACGTC. It is translated as CASSYSMAGPEQYV.

This chain links TRBV27 with TRBJ1-1; weak D call: TRBD1 (5 bases). CDR3 length equals 13 residues. The ends were cut back, 7 bases at V and 5 bases at J, with 14 bases in the middle. The germline CDR1 and CDR2 sequences are MNHEY and SMNVEV (reference sequence). Here the CDR3 DNA reads TGTGCCAGCATGTGGGGGATAGGGACTGAAGCTTTCTTT. Its protein is CASMWGIGTEAFF.

Here the CDR3 reads CASSFPEPDTQYF. The CDR3, as DNA: TGTGCCAGCAGTTTCCCGGAGCCAGATACGCAGTATTTT. This sequence joins TRBV28 and TRBJ2-3; no reliable D call. The CDR3 has 13 residues. V lost 3 bases to trimming and J lost 4 bases, with 8 bases between them. CDR1 is MDHEN, CDR2 SYDVKM, per germline.

This rearrangement joins TRBV7-8 to TRBJ2-7; 11 bases agree with TRBD2. This CDR3 is built from 14 residues. With V trimmed by 5 bases and J by 7 bases, 7 bases remained unmatched. Germline CDR1 reads SGHVS; CDR2 reads FQNEAQ. The DNA of the CDR3 is TGTGCCAGCAGCCCGCGACTAGCGGGGACTGAGCAGTACGTC. Translation: CASSPRLAGTEQYV.

The rearrangement uses TRBV18 and TRBJ2-7, with unresolved D. Trimming left V 3 bases short and J 3 bases short, with 3 bases between. The CDR3 has 11 amino acids. Germline CDR1 reads KGHSH; CDR2 reads LQKENI. The chain's CDR3 is CASSPDYEQYF. DNA of the CDR3: TGTGCCAGCTCACCCGACTACGAGCAGTACTTC.

The chain joins TRBV19 to TRBJ1-1; maybe TRBD1 (6 bases). The CDR3 loop spans 17 amino acids. V lost 5 bases to trimming and J lost 3 bases, with 22 bases between them. Germline V CDR1 and CDR2: LNHDA, SQIVND (reference sequence). CDR3 sequence: CASSPAWGRGIDTEAFF. CDR3 sequence (DNA): TGTGCCAGTAGTCCCGCTTGGGGGCGCGGTATAGACACTGAAGCTTTCTTT.

The chain combines TRBV13 with TRBJ2-1; D may match TRBD1 or TRBD2 (5 bases each). The CDR3 runs 15 residues. The ends were cut back, 3 bases at V and 5 bases at J, with 14 bases in the middle. The germline gives CDR1 PRHDT, CDR2 FYEKMQ (reference sequence). The CDR3 region has the DNA TGTGCCAGCAGCTTGGGGGTTTTGGTCCACAATGAGCAGTTCTTC. Amino acids: CASSLGVLVHNEQFF.

The chain recombines TRBV7-3 with TRBJ2-3, with TRBD2 identical over 9 bases. Germline V gene data show CDR1 as SGHTA and CDR2 as FQGTGA. The ends lost 4 bases at V and 4 bases at J; junction bases unmatched: 18. The CDR3 sequence is 19 residues long. CDR3 bases: TGTGCCAGCAGCTCCGAAGGCCCGAGGGCGGGGGGGCCCCCAGATACGCAGTATTTT. It yields the protein CASSSEGPRAGGPPDTQYF.

CDR3 sequence reads: CSARGGTEQFF. CDR3 nucleotides: TGCAGTGCTAGAGGGGGGACTGAGCAGTTCTTC. The chain recombines TRBV20-1 with TRBJ2-1; D is tentatively TRBD1 or TRBD2 (5 bases each). The CDR3 is 11 amino acids. The V gene lost 1 base and the J gene lost 9 bases, with 7 bases spanning the gap. The V gene's germline CDR1 is DFQATT and CDR2 SNEGSKA (reference sequence).

The CDR3 DNA is TGCGCCAGCAGTAGGTTGGCAGGGGACTACAATGAGCAGTTCTTC. Translating it yields CASSRLAGDYNEQFF. The V and J genes are TRBV10-2 and TRBJ2-1; tentative D call: TRBD1 (6 bases). The ends were cut back, 5 bases at V and 3 bases at J, with 14 bases in the middle. The CDR3 is made up of 15 amino acids. Germline V gene data show CDR1 as WSHSY and CDR2 as SAAADI.

The chain carries TRBV27 and TRBJ1-1, with a possible D match to TRBD1 (5 bases). Trimming shortened V by 3 bases and J by 1 base, and 9 bases separated the two germline ends. The V gene's germline CDR1 is MNHEY and CDR2 SMNVEV (reference sequence). This CDR3 comprises 14 residues. The chain's CDR3 is CASSFTGGNTEAFF. The CDR3 region has the DNA TGTGCCAGCAGTTTTACAGGAGGGAACACTGAAGCTTTCTTT.

The J gene is TRBJ2-5, the V gene TRBV9; 10 bases map to TRBD2. Germline V gives CDR1 SGDLS, CDR2 YYNGEE. V was clipped by 3 bases and J by 4 bases; unmatched bases: 6. The CDR3 is made up of 15 amino acids. CDR3 protein: CASSEQAGGVETQYF. The CDR3 coding sequence is TGTGCCAGCAGCGAACAAGCGGGAGGGGTAGAGACCCAGTACTTC.

CDR3 in DNA: TGTGCCAGCACCCTACAGGGGCGGGTAGAGCCCCAGCATTTT. Its translation: CASTLQGRVEPQHF. The chain uses TRBV28 and TRBJ1-5, with 7 bases that match TRBD1. Germline V gives CDR1 MDHEN, CDR2 SYDVKM. Trimming cost V 7 bases and J 8 bases; bases outside gene matches: 11. This CDR3 region has 14 residues.

This chain links TRBV11-2 with TRBJ2-1; the D call may be TRBD1 or TRBD2 (5 bases each). V was cut by 5 bases and J by 5 bases, with 16 bases left in between. Germline V CDR1 and CDR2: SGHAT, FQNNGV. CDR3 size: 15 residues. CDR3 sequence reads: CASSGGIGLDNEQFF. In DNA, the CDR3 is TGTGCCAGCAGCGGGGGAATTGGGTTGGACAATGAGCAGTTCTTC.

This clone was seen a handful of times. The genes are TRBV6-5 and TRBJ2-1, with 8 bases identical to TRBD2. Germline V gene lookup returns CDR1 MNHEY and CDR2 SVGAGI. This CDR3 is 16 amino acids long. Losses at the gene ends were 4 bases for V and 6 bases for J; bases not matched to a gene: 11. The CDR3 bases are TGTGCCAGCAGTTTTACCACTAGCGGTGTGGGCAATGAGCAGTTCTTC. It translates to CASSFTTSGVGNEQFF.

The V and J genes are TRBV28 and TRBJ1-1; perhaps TRBD1 as D (5 bases). The germline V and J ends were trimmed by 3 bases and 3 bases, with 11 bases remaining between them. Germline V gives CDR1 MDHEN, CDR2 SYDVKM. This CDR3 is built from 14 residues. CDR3 DNA sequence: TGTGCCAGCAGTTTGCAGGGCTTCGACACTGAAGCTTTCTTT. Amino acids: CASSLQGFDTEAFF.

The J gene is TRBJ2-5, the V gene TRBV11-1; 7 bases match TRBD1. Germline lookup yields CDR1 SGHAT and CDR2 FQDESV (reference sequence). The trim removed 1 base at V and 1 base at J, leaving 3 bases unmatched. The CDR3 extends over 15 amino acids. The CDR3 region is CASSLVGTAQETQYF. CDR3 DNA sequence: TGTGCCAGCAGCTTAGTCGGGACAGCCCAAGAGACCCAGTACTTC. Full variable domain (rest looked up from reference TRBV11-1 and TRBJ2-5): EAEVAQSPRYKITEKSQAVAFWCDPISGHATLYWYRQILGQGPELLVQFQDESVVDDSQLPKDRFSAERLKGVDSTLKIQPAELGDSAMYLCASSLVGTAQETQYFGPGTRLLVL.

The rearrangement joins TRBV28 to TRBJ2-1; 7 nucleotides align to TRBD2. The germline gives CDR1 MDHEN, CDR2 SYDVKM. This CDR3 contains 15 residues. The V segment lost 7 bases and the J segment 1 base; nucleotides outside the gene matches: 7. The CDR3 is CASTPAGASYNEQFF. The CDR3 DNA is TGTGCCAGCACCCCTGCGGGAGCTTCCTACAATGAGCAGTTCTTC.

The rearrangement links TRBV27 to TRBJ2-3; 7 bases are shared with TRBD2. V was pared by 5 bases and J by 0 bases, with 8 bases of the junction left unmatched. Germline V gene lookup returns CDR1 MNHEY and CDR2 SMNVEV (reference sequence). The CDR3 totals 16 residues. CDR3: CASSPNSGPSTDTQYF. The CDR3 nucleotides are TGTGCCAGCAGTCCAAATAGCGGGCCAAGCACAGATACGCAGTATTTT.

V and J are TRBV7-6 and TRBJ2-7, with TRBD2 matching over 7 bases. This CDR3 has 18 residues. Germline V gene sequence: CDR1 SGHVS, CDR2 FNYEAQ. V was pared by 8 bases and J by 4 bases, with 23 bases of the junction left unmatched. The CDR3 DNA follows: TGTGCCAGCTCAAAGTTGGCGGGAGAGGGGTTGGGGTCTTACGAGCAGTACTTC. It codes for CASSKLAGEGLGSYEQYF.

This chain connects TRBV7-2 to TRBJ2-1, with 11 bases lining up with TRBD2. The CDR3 extends over 18 amino acids. The germline V gene has CDR1 SGHTA and CDR2 FQGNSA. Trimming took 1 base from V and 4 from J; bases not matched to a gene: 9. CDR3 nucleotides: TGTGCCAGCAGCTTAGATGTCCTAGCGGGAGGTTGGTACAATGAGCAGTTCTTC. Its protein product is CASSLDVLAGGWYNEQFF. The whole variable domain, filled in from reference TRBV7-2 and TRBJ2-1, reads GAGVSQSPSNKVTEKGKDVELRCDPISGHTALYWYRQSLGQGLEFLIYFQGNSAPDKSGLPSDRFSAERTGGSVSTLTIQRTQQEDSAVYLCASSLDVLAGGWYNEQFFGPGTRLTVL.

The genes are TRBV29-1 and TRBJ2-7; 10 positions agree with TRBD1. CDR3 size: 12 residues. CDR1 and CDR2 from the germline V gene are SQVTM and ANQGSEA. Trimming took 4 bases from V and 7 from J; bases not matched to a gene: 4. The CDR3 is CSVGTGGAEQYF. CDR3 nucleotides: TGCAGCGTTGGGACAGGGGGAGCTGAGCAGTACTTC.

V gene TRBV5-6 combines with J gene TRBJ2-4; D gene uncertain. CDR1 and CDR2 (germline): SGHDT, YYEEEE. V was cut by 0 bases and J by 6 bases, with 7 bases left in between. This CDR3 spans 13 amino acids. The CDR3 sequence is CASSLGQRNIQYF. In DNA, the CDR3 is TGTGCCAGCAGCTTGGGGCAGCGAAACATTCAGTACTTC.

The rearrangement joins TRBV7-2 to TRBJ1-4; TRBD1 matches at 9 bases. The CDR3 runs to 15 residues. From germline, CDR1 is SGHTA and CDR2 FQGNSA. J lost 7 bases, V lost 4 bases, and 7 bases had no gene match. DNA of the CDR3: TGTGCCAGCAGCTCGGGGACAGGGTCGGGTGAAAAACTGTTTTTT. Translated, it gives CASSSGTGSGEKLFF.

The V call is TRBV4-1, the J call TRBJ2-5, with 13 bases aligning to TRBD2. Germline CDR1 and CDR2: MGHRA and YSYEKL. This CDR3 region has 17 residues. The V and J ends lost 4 bases and 4 bases, in that order; junction bases with no gene match: 9. CDR3 DNA sequence: TGCGCCAGCAGCCCGAGGACTAGCGGGGGCCCGGGAGAGACCCAGTACTTC. Protein product: CASSPRTSGGPGETQYF.

The rearrangement links TRBV6-5 to TRBJ2-3; no definite D call. This CDR3 has 15 residues. The V gene's germline CDR1 is MNHEY and CDR2 SVGAGI. Between the trimmed V and J ends, which lost 0 bases and 7 bases, there was a span of 14 bases. CDR3 protein: CASSYSTYLTHTQYF. Here the CDR3 DNA reads TGTGCCAGCAGTTACTCGACATATCTTACCCATACGCAGTATTTT.

This chain links TRBV15 with TRBJ1-2, with 8 bases fitting TRBD1. The CDR3 is 14 residues long. J lost 7 bases, V lost 2 bases, and 6 bases had no gene match. Germline CDR1 reads LNHNV; CDR2 reads YYDKDF (reference sequence). As DNA, the CDR3 is TGTGCCACCAGCAGACCCGGACAGGGAGTTGGCTACACCTTC. This codes for CATSRPGQGVGYTF.